Each of the 20 T cell receptor beta chains below was sequenced from the same sample in a study of human T cells and chemical hapten exposure. A single record per CDR3 protein comes from TCRdb applying MiXCR to the RACE reads. The profile shows roughly 200,000 distinct CDR3 sequences, approximately 20% of them singletons. Time point reported: patch test 1, 2 weeks after DPC sensitization. The treatment is: therapeutic diphenylcyclopropenone sensitization with weekly scalp DPC. The source material was whole blood, sampled in connection with sensitization to the hapten diphenylcyclopropenone (DPC). These receptors were obtained from a woman in her forties or fifties with alopecia areata. Some clones in this sample may be carry-over from other donors' samples.

The chain couples TRBV12-3 or TRBV12-4 to TRBJ2-1, with TRBD2 matching 10 bases. V was clipped by 1 base and J by 3 bases; unmatched bases: 6. The CDR3 extends over 17 amino acids. The CDR3 here is CASSLGLLAGVYNEQFF. For the CDR3, the DNA is TGTGCCAGCAGTTTAGGCCTGCTAGCGGGAGTCTACAATGAGCAGTTCTTC.

V is TRBV5-1 and J is TRBJ1-2; unclear D gene. Trimming left V 0 bases short and J 5 bases short, with 11 bases between. The CDR3 contains 14 residues. CDR1 is SGHRS, CDR2 YFSETQ, per germline. The CDR3 DNA reads as TGCGCCAGCAGCTTGGAATGGGTGCGGTATGGCTACACCTTC. Translating gives CASSLEWVRYGYTF.

The rearrangement links TRBV6-5 to TRBJ2-5; D tentatively fits TRBD1 or TRBD2 (6 bases each). V was shortened by 2 bases and J by 5 bases, with 9 bases between the two germline ends. This CDR3 is 13 amino acids long. Germline lookup yields CDR1 MNHEY and CDR2 SVGAGI. DNA of the CDR3: TGTGCCAGCAGTTACGGGGGGCACGAGACCCAGTACTTC. Its translation is CASSYGGHETQYF.

This clonotype was picked up a small number of times. The rearrangement uses TRBV6-1 and TRBJ1-5; D gene uncertain. The germline V gene encodes CDR1 MNHNS and CDR2 SASEGT. The CDR3 consists of 15 residues. V was cut by 6 bases and J by 0 bases, with 12 bases left in between. In DNA form, the CDR3 reads TGTGCCAGCAGACTGACGGGTTATAGCAATCAGCCCCAGCATTTT. Encoded protein: CASRLTGYSNQPQHF.

The chain has TRBV7-9 and TRBJ1-3, with no clear D. Trimming removed 5 bases at V and 8 bases at J, with 16 bases between. Per germline, CDR1 SEHNR and CDR2 FQNEAQ (reference sequence). The CDR3 has 14 residues. CDR3 nucleotides: TGTGCCAGCAGCCTTACAGCCGGAAGAGACACCATATATTTT. This codes for CASSLTAGRDTIYF.

This clonotype was detected only a few times. The chain employs TRBV29-1 and TRBJ2-7; D may be TRBD2 (6 bases). Per germline, CDR1 SQVTM and CDR2 ANQGSEA. The V and J ends lost 2 bases and 4 bases respectively, with 15 bases between them. The CDR3 length is 14 residues. The CDR3 protein is CSVERGGGGYEQYF. The DNA for the CDR3 is TGCAGCGTTGAAAGGGGAGGCGGAGGGTACGAGCAGTACTTC.

This clonotype has more than one count but fewer than ten. The rearrangement joins TRBV7-3 to TRBJ2-1; unclear D gene. Germline CDR1 and CDR2: SGHTA and FQGTGA. The CDR3 length is 16 residues. The V end was cut by 5 bases, the J end by 4 bases, with 18 bases between. CDR3 sequence (DNA): TGTGCCAGCAGCCTTCAAGGCAGGCCGGGTTACAATGAGCAGTTCTTC. Translation: CASSLQGRPGYNEQFF.

Concerning this clonotype: A read error is likely, as this CDR3 ends without the conserved phenylalanine or tryptophan. The DNA is left out, because the CDR3 cannot be placed on it with certainty; the CDR3 is given as TCRdb lists it. This rearrangement joins TRBV7-9 to TRBJ2-7; TRBD2, the table's D call, was not compared with the DNA. The CDR3 length equals 13 residues, ends included. Germline V CDR1 and CDR2: SEHNR, FQNEAQ (reference sequence). CDR3: CASSLGDDGALKC.

CDR3 protein: CASSRDVRGTEAFF. The CDR3 bases are TGTGCCAGCAGCCGAGACGTGCGGGGCACTGAAGCTTTCTTT. This chain uses TRBV7-6 with TRBJ1-1; the D is unclear. The CDR3 loop spans 14 amino acids. CDR1 and CDR2 from the germline V gene are SGHVS and FNYEAQ. V lost 5 bases, J lost 4 bases, and 14 bases lay in between. The whole variable domain, remainder taken from reference TRBV7-6 and TRBJ1-1, is GAGVSQSPRYKVTKRGQDVALRCDPISGHVSLYWYRQALGQGPEFLTYFNYEAQQDKSGLPNDRFSAERPEGSISTLTIQRTEQRDSAMYRCASSRDVRGTEAFFGQGTRLTVV.

This chain joins TRBV7-9 and TRBJ2-1; possibly TRBD1 for D (6 bases). Germline CDR1 is SEHNR and CDR2 is FQNEAQ (reference sequence). This CDR3 comprises 16 residues. The germline V and J ends were trimmed by 1 base and 6 bases, with 16 bases remaining between them. This CDR3 is CASSLVGRGGGNEQFF. CDR3 DNA: TGTGCCAGCAGCTTAGTTGGCAGGGGCGGTGGCAATGAGCAGTTCTTC.

This clonotype was picked up a small number of times. V and J are TRBV18 and TRBJ2-1, with D possibly TRBD2 on 6 matching bases. Trimming removed 5 bases at V and 2 bases at J, with 10 bases between. The CDR3 has 14 residues. Germline V lookup: CDR1 KGHSH, CDR2 LQKENI. For the CDR3, the DNA is TGTGCCAGCTCAATAGCGGCCCCCTACAATGAGCAGTTCTTC. The encoded protein is CASSIAAPYNEQFF.

This clonotype was seen just once. An end of the junction differs from the germline gene, which may be a read error. The rearrangement uses TRBV15 and TRBJ1-1, with D perhaps TRBD1 (5 bases). The length of the CDR3 is 15 residues. The germline CDR1 and CDR2 sequences are LNHNV and YYDKDF (reference sequence). The CDR3 DNA follows: TGTGTCACCAGCAGCGGGGGGTACTTGAACACTGAAGCTTTCTTT. This codes for CVTSSGGYLNTEAFF.

This chain connects TRBV4-2 to TRBJ1-3, with 7 bases that match TRBD1. CDR3 length: 16 residues. The junction had 7 bases not matched to a gene; V was cut back by 1 base and J by 4 bases. Germline assignment: CDR1 LGHNA and CDR2 YNFKEQ. The CDR3 DNA reads as TGTGCCAGCAGCCAAGTTGGGGCAGGGGGGGGAAACACCATATATTTT. Protein product: CASSQVGAGGGNTIYF.

This clonotype occurred a few times. This chain connects TRBV29-1 to TRBJ2-7, with TRBD2 matching 8 bases. Germline-derived CDR1 and CDR2 are SQVTM and ANQGSEA. With 3 bases clipped from V and 4 bases from J, the junction kept 8 bases outside the gene matches. CDR3 size: 14 residues. CDR3 loop: CSVDGAGGLYEQYF. DNA of the CDR3: TGCAGCGTTGATGGGGCGGGAGGCCTGTACGAGCAGTACTTC.

The chain is built from TRBV20-1 and TRBJ2-3, with D maybe TRBD2 (5 bases). Germline V gives CDR1 DFQATT, CDR2 SNEGSKA (reference sequence). V lost 2 bases to trimming and J lost 0 bases, with 9 bases between them. CDR3 size: 14 residues. CDR3 bases: TGCAGTGCTAGAAAGCTAGCTAGCACAGATACGCAGTATTTT. It yields the protein CSARKLASTDTQYF.

This clonotype was counted a single time. The rearrangement links TRBV29-1 to TRBJ1-5, with TRBD1 as a possible D gene (5 bases). The V end lost 4 bases, the J end lost 4 bases, and 11 bases lay between the germline ends. Germline V gives CDR1 SQVTM, CDR2 ANQGSEA. This CDR3 spans 13 amino acids. The DNA of the CDR3 is TGCAGCGTTGTAGGGCAGGGAAATCAGCCCCAGCATTTT. This translates into CSVVGQGNQPQHF.

Details on this clonotype: One end of the junction fails to match germline, which may point to a read error. The V call is TRBV7-9, the J call TRBJ1-2; D remains unclear. Germline CDR1 is SEHNR and CDR2 is FQNEAQ (reference sequence). The CDR3 spans 13 residues. CDR3 nucleotide sequence: TGTGCCAGCAGTTTAGGTGGATTCTCGGGCTACACCTTC. It translates to CASSLGGFSGYTF.

The chain uses TRBV10-3 and TRBJ1-5; a possible D gene is TRBD1 (6 bases). Per germline, CDR1 ENHRY and CDR2 SYGVKD. The CDR3 runs to 13 residues. V was shortened by 5 bases and J by 7 bases, with 12 bases between the two germline ends. The CDR3 region is CAISSDSRQPQHF. CDR3 coding DNA: TGTGCCATCAGTTCGGACAGCCGGCAGCCCCAGCATTTT.

This chain uses TRBV6-5 with TRBJ2-7; tentatively, D is TRBD1 (6 bases). V shed 4 bases and J shed 4 bases, with 20 bases lying between them. Germline V CDR1 and CDR2: MNHEY, SVGAGI. CDR3 length: 16 amino acids. In DNA form, the CDR3 reads TGTGCCAGCAGTTCGCCCTACAGGGCGGCTGTATACGAGCAGTACTTC. It is translated as CASSSPYRAAVYEQYF.

This clonotype came up a few times. J is TRBJ2-5 and V is TRBV20-1; tentatively, D is TRBD1 (6 bases). The V end lost 6 bases, the J end lost 1 base, and 12 bases lay between the germline ends. This CDR3 comprises 13 residues. Looked up from germline, CDR1 is DFQATT and CDR2 is SNEGSKA (reference sequence). CDR3: CSARGSLQETQYF. DNA of the CDR3: TGCAGTGCCAGGGGCAGTCTCCAAGAGACCCAGTACTTC.